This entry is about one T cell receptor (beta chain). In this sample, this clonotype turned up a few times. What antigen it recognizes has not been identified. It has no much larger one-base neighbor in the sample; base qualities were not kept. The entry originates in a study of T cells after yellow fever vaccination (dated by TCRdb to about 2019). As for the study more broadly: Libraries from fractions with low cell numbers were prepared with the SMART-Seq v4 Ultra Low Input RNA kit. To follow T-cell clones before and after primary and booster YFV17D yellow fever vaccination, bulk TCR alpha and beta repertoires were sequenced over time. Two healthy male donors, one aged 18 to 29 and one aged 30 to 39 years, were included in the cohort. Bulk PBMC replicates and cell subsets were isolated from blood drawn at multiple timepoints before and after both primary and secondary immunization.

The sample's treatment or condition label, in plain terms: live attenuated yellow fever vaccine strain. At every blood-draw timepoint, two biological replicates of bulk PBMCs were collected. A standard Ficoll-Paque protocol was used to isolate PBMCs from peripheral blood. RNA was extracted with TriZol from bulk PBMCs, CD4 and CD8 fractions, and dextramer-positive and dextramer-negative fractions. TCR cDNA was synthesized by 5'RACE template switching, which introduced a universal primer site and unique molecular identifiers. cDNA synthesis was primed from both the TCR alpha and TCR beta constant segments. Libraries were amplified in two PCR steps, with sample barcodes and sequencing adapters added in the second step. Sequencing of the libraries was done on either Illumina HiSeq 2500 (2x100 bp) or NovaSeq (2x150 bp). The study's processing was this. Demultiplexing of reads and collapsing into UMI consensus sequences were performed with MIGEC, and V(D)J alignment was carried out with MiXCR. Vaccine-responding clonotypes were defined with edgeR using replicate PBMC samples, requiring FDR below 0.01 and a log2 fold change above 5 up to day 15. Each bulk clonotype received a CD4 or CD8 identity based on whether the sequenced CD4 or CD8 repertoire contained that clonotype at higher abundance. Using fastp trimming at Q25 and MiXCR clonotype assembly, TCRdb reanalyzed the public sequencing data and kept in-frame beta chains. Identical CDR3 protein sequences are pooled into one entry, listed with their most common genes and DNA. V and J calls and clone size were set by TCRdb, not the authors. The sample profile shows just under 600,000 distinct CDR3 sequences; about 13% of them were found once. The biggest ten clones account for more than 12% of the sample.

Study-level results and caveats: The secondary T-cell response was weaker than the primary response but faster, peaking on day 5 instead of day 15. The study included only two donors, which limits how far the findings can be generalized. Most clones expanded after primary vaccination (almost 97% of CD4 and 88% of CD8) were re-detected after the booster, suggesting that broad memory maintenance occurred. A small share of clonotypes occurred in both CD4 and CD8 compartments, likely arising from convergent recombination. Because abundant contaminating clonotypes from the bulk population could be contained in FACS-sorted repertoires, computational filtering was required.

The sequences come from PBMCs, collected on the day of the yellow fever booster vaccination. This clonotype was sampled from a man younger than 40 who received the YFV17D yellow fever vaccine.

The DNA sequence follows: TGCGCCAGCAGTGGCGCTCACAACACCGGGGAGCTGTTTTTT. Its translation is CASSGAHNTGELFF. The rearrangement combines TRBV5-1 with TRBJ2-2; no D segment can be confidently identified. V is shortened by 5 bases, J by 2 bases, and the region joining them spans 10 bases. There are 14 amino acids in the CDR3, from cysteine to phenylalanine inclusive. Only the CDR3 region is kept as DNA, spanning 42 bases read in frame from base 1. The germline V gene supplies CDR1 SGHRS and CDR2 YFSETQ.